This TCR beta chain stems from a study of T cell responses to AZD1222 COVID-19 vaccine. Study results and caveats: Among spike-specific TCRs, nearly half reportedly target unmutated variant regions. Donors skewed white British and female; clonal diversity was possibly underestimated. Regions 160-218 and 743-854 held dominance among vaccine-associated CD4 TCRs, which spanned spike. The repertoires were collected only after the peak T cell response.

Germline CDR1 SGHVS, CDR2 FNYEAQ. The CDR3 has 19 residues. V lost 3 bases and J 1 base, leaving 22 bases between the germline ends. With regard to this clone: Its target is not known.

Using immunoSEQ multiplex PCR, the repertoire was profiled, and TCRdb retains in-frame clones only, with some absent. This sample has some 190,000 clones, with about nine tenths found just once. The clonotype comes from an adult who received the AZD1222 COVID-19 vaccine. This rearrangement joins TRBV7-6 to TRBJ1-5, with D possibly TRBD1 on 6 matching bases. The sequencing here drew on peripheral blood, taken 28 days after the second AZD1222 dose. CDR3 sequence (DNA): TGTGCCAGCAGCTTGGGCACAGGGAGGCTTGGCTCGAGCAATCAGCCCCAGCATTTT. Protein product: CASSLGTGRLGSSNQPQHF.